This T cell receptor beta chain is from a study of T cells in Graves' hyperthyroidism and ophthalmopathy. CDR3 length equals 14 residues. V lost 8 bases and J lost 8, with 19 bases in between. Germline CDR1 reads DFQATT; CDR2 reads SNEGSKA (reference sequence). Regions amplified from RNA transcripts were the TCR beta CDR3 regions. A set of HTBI primers served as the primers for a first-round RT-PCR of the TCR CDR3. TCRdb called the multiplex PCR reads again in MiXCR, with one record for every CDR3 protein. The top ten hold 16% of the sample, which has 550,000 to 850,000 distinct CDR3 sequences, about 19% seen once.

Specimen: blood. The chain has TRBV20-1 and TRBJ1-6, with D unresolved. The receptor was isolated from a woman in her fifties or sixties with Graves' hyperthyroidism that later progressed to Graves' ophthalmopathy. This chain's CDR3 is CSPFWRVGDSPLHF. CDR3 sequence (DNA): TGCAGTCCTTTCTGGCGAGTCGGGGATTCACCCCTCCACTTT.